This T cell receptor (beta chain) was recovered during a study of T cells in narcolepsy. At the level of the study: Enrolled donors included narcolepsy type 1 or type 2 patients and healthy controls.

Produced via immunoSEQ multiplex PCR; TCRdb's table is partial and in-frame only. The sample includes some 2,500 clones, 26% of them seen just once. This CDR3 comprises 13 residues. V dropped 4 bases and J dropped 0 bases, with 10 bases sitting between them. The germline gives CDR1 SQVTM, CDR2 ANQGSEA. This clone occurred a few times. Its antigen remains unknown. Study results and caveats: Autoreactive clonotypes reportedly recurred in blood of same and different patients, not controls.

This chain connects TRBV29-1 to TRBJ2-7; D remains ambiguous. The specimen was cultured CD4+ T cells from cerebrospinal fluid. The clonotype was recovered from a human donor with narcolepsy. The CDR3: CSVAGQASYEQYF. The CDR3 DNA reads TGCAGCGTTGCTGGCCAGGCCTCCTACGAGCAGTACTTC.